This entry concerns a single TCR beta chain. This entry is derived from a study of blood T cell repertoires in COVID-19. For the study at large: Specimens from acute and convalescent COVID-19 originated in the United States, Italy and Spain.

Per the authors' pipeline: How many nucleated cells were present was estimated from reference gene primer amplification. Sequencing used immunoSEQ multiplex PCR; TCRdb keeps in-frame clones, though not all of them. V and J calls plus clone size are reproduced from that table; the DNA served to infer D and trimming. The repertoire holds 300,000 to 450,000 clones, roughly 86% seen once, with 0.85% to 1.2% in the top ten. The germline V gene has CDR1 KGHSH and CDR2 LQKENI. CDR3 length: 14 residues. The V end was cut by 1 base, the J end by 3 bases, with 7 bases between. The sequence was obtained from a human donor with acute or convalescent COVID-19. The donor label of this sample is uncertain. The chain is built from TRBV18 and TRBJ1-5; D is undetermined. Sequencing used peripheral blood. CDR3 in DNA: TGTGCCAGCTCACCACTCGACAACAATCAGCCCCAGCATTTT. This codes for CASSPLDNNQPQHF.